What follows are 30 T cell receptor beta chains derived from one specimen sequenced in a study of OX40 agonist ivuxolimab in advanced cancers. Assay used: immunoSEQ multiplex PCR; TCRdb lists only in-frame clones, some missing. The table lists just under 20,000 clones, roughly 82% of them singletons. The source material was CD4+ or CD8+ T cells sorted from blood, sampled in a trial of the OX40 agonist ivuxolimab. These receptors were taken from an adult with an advanced solid tumor such as melanoma, head and neck, liver or kidney cancer.

This clone was detected a few times. V usage is TRBV7-2 and J usage is TRBJ2-1, with D possibly being TRBD2 (5 bases). Germline V gives CDR1 SGHTA, CDR2 FQGNSA. V lost 5 bases and J 6 bases, leaving 11 bases between the germline ends. The CDR3 sequence is 13 residues long. CDR3 nucleotide sequence: TGTGCCAGCAGCCCCCTGGCGGGCAATGAGCAGTTCTTC. Translated, it gives CASSPLAGNEQFF. Complete variable domain (other parts from reference TRBV7-2 and TRBJ2-1): GAGVSQSPSNKVTEKGKDVELRCDPISGHTALYWYRQSLGQGLEFLIYFQGNSAPDKSGLPSDRFSAERTGGSVSTLTIQRTQQEDSAVYLCASSPLAGNEQFFGPGTRLTVL.

The chain joins TRBV6-5 to TRBJ2-5; D not certain. The CDR3 spans 14 residues. The germline CDR1 and CDR2 sequences are MNHEY and SVGAGI. Trimming removed 6 bases at V and 5 bases at J, with 16 bases between. The CDR3 bases are TGTGCCAGCAGCCCCTTCGGGTTCGGGGAGACCCAGTACTTC. Protein product: CASSPFGFGETQYF.

J is TRBJ2-1 and V is TRBV6-5; no reliable D call. There are 11 residues in the CDR3. V was shortened by 6 bases and J by 7 bases, with 7 bases between the two germline ends. The V gene's germline CDR1 is MNHEY and CDR2 SVGAGI. The chain's CDR3 is CASSRRNEQFF. The CDR3 coding sequence is TGTGCCAGCAGCCGGCGGAATGAGCAGTTCTTC.

This clone was counted a single time. The rearrangement links TRBV6-1 to TRBJ2-7; D gene unclear. CDR1 and CDR2 (germline): MNHNS, SASEGT. Between the trimmed V and J ends, which lost 3 bases and 2 bases, there was a span of 8 bases. The CDR3 is made up of 13 amino acids. The CDR3: CASSEWYTYEQYF. The CDR3 bases are TGTGCCAGCAGTGAGTGGTATACCTACGAGCAGTACTTC.

This rearrangement joins TRBV29-1 to TRBJ2-7; 8 nucleotides line up with TRBD1. CDR1 is SQVTM, CDR2 ANQGSEA, per germline. This CDR3 spans 16 amino acids. Trimming took 0 bases from V and 0 from J; bases not matched to a gene: 7. Written as DNA, the CDR3 is TGCAGCGTTGAAGATCCCCAGGGGGCGAGCTCCTACGAGCAGTACTTC. It encodes CSVEDPQGASSYEQYF.

The V and J genes are TRBV11-2 and TRBJ2-3; D not certain. Trimming cost V 5 bases and J 2 bases, with 8 bases left between them. This CDR3 has 13 amino acids. Germline CDR1 SGHAT, CDR2 FQNNGV. The CDR3 DNA follows: TGTGCCAGCAGCCAGGAACCCACAGATACGCAGTATTTT. This encodes CASSQEPTDTQYF.

This sequence joins TRBV19 and TRBJ1-1; D is ambiguous. V lost 7 bases and J lost 0, with 12 bases in between. The CDR3 is made up of 14 amino acids. CDR1 and CDR2 (germline): LNHDA, SQIVND (reference sequence). The CDR3 coding sequence is TGTGCCAGTAAGGAGAGACCTCTGAACACTGAAGCTTTCTTT. Residues: CASKERPLNTEAFF.

The chain has TRBV18 and TRBJ2-5, with D possibly being TRBD2 (6 bases). The CDR3 totals 14 residues. V was cut by 1 base and J by 4 bases, with 10 bases left in between. Looked up from germline, CDR1 is KGHSH and CDR2 is LQKENI. The CDR3 region is CASSPRGGTETQYF. The CDR3 bases are TGTGCCAGCTCACCACGCGGCGGGACAGAGACCCAGTACTTC.

The chain combines TRBV28 with TRBJ2-1; 13 nucleotides match TRBD2. The CDR3 length is 15 residues. The V and J ends lost 4 bases and 8 bases, in that order; junction bases with no gene match: 5. CDR1 MDHEN and CDR2 SYDVKM come from the germline V gene. The CDR3 sequence is CASSSWTSGSHEQFF. CDR3 DNA sequence: TGTGCCAGCAGTTCCTGGACTAGCGGGAGCCATGAGCAGTTCTTC.

The chain couples TRBV29-1 to TRBJ1-4, with D possibly TRBD1 on 5 matching bases. CDR1 SQVTM and CDR2 ANQGSEA come from the germline V gene. CDR3 length: 12 residues. Trimming cost V 7 bases and J 7 bases, with 13 bases left between them. This CDR3 is CSAGWRGEKLFF. In DNA form, the CDR3 reads TGCAGCGCTGGATGGAGGGGTGAAAAACTGTTTTTT.

The V call is TRBV5-5, the J call TRBJ2-3; TRBD1 or TRBD2 may be the D gene (7 bases each). V dropped 5 bases and J dropped 6 bases, with 19 bases sitting between them. This CDR3 is 15 amino acids long. Germline CDR1 is SGHKS and CDR2 is YYEKEE (reference sequence). The CDR3 nucleotides read TGTGCCAGCAGAACCCCAGCAGGGGGGGCGGATACGCAGTATTTT. Amino acid sequence: CASRTPAGGADTQYF.

The chain has TRBV5-6 and TRBJ2-1; D ambiguous. The germline CDR1 and CDR2 sequences are SGHDT and YYEEEE. The CDR3 sequence is 15 residues long. Trimming stripped 3 bases from V and 0 bases from J, with 10 bases between. For the CDR3, the DNA is TGTGCCAGCAGCTATAGCAGCTTCTCCTACAATGAGCAGTTCTTC. This codes for CASSYSSFSYNEQFF. Filled out from reference TRBV5-6 and TRBJ2-1, the complete variable domain reads DAGVTQSPTHLIKTRGQQVTLRCSPKSGHDTVSWYQQALGQGPQFIFQYYEEEERQRGNFPDRFSGHQFPNYSSELNVNALLLGDSALYLCASSYSSFSYNEQFFGPGTRLTVL.

The chain carries TRBV5-1 and TRBJ1-1; unclear D gene. This CDR3 contains 13 residues. With 9 bases removed from V and 0 bases from J, the gap between germline ends came to 12 bases. Germline-derived CDR1 and CDR2 are SGHRS and YFSETQ. The CDR3 region is CATSETMNTEAFF. The CDR3 DNA sequence: TGCGCCACCTCAGAGACGATGAACACTGAAGCTTTCTTT. Based on the CDR3 plus reference TRBV5-1 and TRBJ1-1, the full variable domain is KAGVTQTPRYLIKTRGQQVTLSCSPISGHRSVSWYQQTPGQGLQFLFEYFSETQRNKGNFPGRFSGRQFSNSRSEMNVSTLELGDSALYLCATSETMNTEAFFGQGTRLTVV.

The chain uses TRBV28 and TRBJ2-7; 8 bases line up with TRBD1. Germline V CDR1 and CDR2: MDHEN, SYDVKM. The V and J ends lost 6 bases and 5 bases, in that order; junction bases with no gene match: 0. The CDR3 has 11 residues. The CDR3 is CASRDRDEQYF. The CDR3 DNA sequence: TGTGCCAGCAGGGACAGGGACGAGCAGTACTTC.

The chain uses TRBV6-1 and TRBJ1-5; tentative D call: TRBD1 (6 bases). The CDR3 covers 16 residues. Trimming shortened V by 2 bases and J by 0 bases, and 11 bases separated the two germline ends. Germline-derived CDR1 and CDR2 are MNHNS and SASEGT. The chain's CDR3 is CASSERTAYSNQPQHF. Written as DNA, the CDR3 is TGTGCCAGCAGTGAAAGGACAGCCTATAGCAATCAGCCCCAGCATTTT.

The rearrangement joins TRBV18 to TRBJ2-7; 9 nucleotides agree with TRBD1. The CDR3 consists of 15 residues. The J segment lost 5 bases and the V segment lost 4 bases, leaving 9 bases of the junction unmatched. Germline V gene lookup returns CDR1 KGHSH and CDR2 LQKENI. The CDR3 coding sequence is TGTGCCAGCTCACTACCGGGACAGGGTGTCAACGAGCAGTACTTC. Encoded protein: CASSLPGQGVNEQYF.

The chain links TRBV7-9 to TRBJ1-3; D not certain. The V gene lost 1 base and the J gene lost 4 bases, with 11 bases spanning the gap. The CDR3 sequence is 15 residues long. Per the germline V gene, CDR1 is SEHNR and CDR2 is FQNEAQ (reference sequence). The CDR3 coding sequence is TGTGCCAGCAGCTTAGTCGGTAGAGGGGGAAACACCATATATTTT. Its translation: CASSLVGRGGNTIYF. Looking up the rest from reference TRBV7-9 and TRBJ1-3 gives the full variable domain: DTGVSQNPRHKITKRGQNVTFRCDPISEHNRLYWYRQTLGQGPEFLTYFQNEAQLEKSRLLSDRFSAERPKGSFSTLEIQRTEQGDSAMYLCASSLVGRGGNTIYFGEGSWLTVV.

This chain links TRBV28 with TRBJ2-7; D is possibly TRBD2 (6 bases). Germline CDR1 and CDR2: MDHEN and SYDVKM. This CDR3 has 14 amino acids. V was trimmed by 3 bases and J by 4 bases, leaving 13 bases between them. CDR3 protein: CASSFYGSRYEQYF. The CDR3 DNA is TGTGCCAGCAGTTTTTACGGGAGTAGGTACGAGCAGTACTTC. The variable domain in full, completed from reference TRBV28 and TRBJ2-7, reads DVKVTQSSRYLVKRTGEKVFLECVQDMDHENMFWYRQDPGLGLRLIYFSYDVKMKEKGDIPEGYSVSREKKERFSLILESASTNQTSMYLCASSFYGSRYEQYFGPGTRLTVT.

The chain uses TRBV10-1 and TRBJ2-1, with 10 bases matching TRBD2. Germline V gene sequence: CDR1 WNHNN, CDR2 SYGVQD (reference sequence). The CDR3 is 15 residues long. Trimming cost V 0 bases and J 7 bases; bases outside gene matches: 3. The CDR3 DNA reads TGCGCCAGCAGTGAGTCTAGAGCGGGAGGGAATGAGCAGTTCTTC. Translating gives CASSESRAGGNEQFF.

The rearrangement joins TRBV5-4 to TRBJ2-5; no definite D call. V gave up 2 bases and J gave up 1 base, with 9 bases separating them. Germline V CDR1 and CDR2: SGHNT, YYREEE (reference sequence). The length of the CDR3 is 14 residues. The CDR3: CASSFGRLQETQYF. The CDR3 DNA reads as TGTGCCAGCAGCTTCGGTAGGCTCCAAGAGACCCAGTACTTC.

The chain carries TRBV11-2 and TRBJ1-5; TRBD1 aligns across 9 bases. This CDR3 has 15 residues. The germline gives CDR1 SGHAT, CDR2 FQNNGV. V was clipped by 5 bases and J by 4 bases; unmatched bases: 6. CDR3 amino acids: CASSRGTGNNQPQHF. DNA for the CDR3: TGTGCCAGCAGCCGAGGGACAGGGAATAATCAGCCCCAGCATTTT.

The genes are TRBV5-1 and TRBJ2-3, with a tentative D call TRBD2 (6 bases). CDR3 length equals 14 residues. The V gene's germline CDR1 is SGHRS and CDR2 YFSETQ. Trimming stripped 0 bases from V and 5 bases from J, with 10 bases between. CDR3 DNA sequence: TGCGCCAGCAGCTTGGCCCGACTAGTAGATACGCAGTATTTT. Translation: CASSLARLVDTQYF.

The chain combines TRBV2 with TRBJ2-1; TRBD1 aligns across 9 bases. CDR3 size: 13 residues. Trimming removed 5 bases from V and 7 bases from J; junction bases left unmatched: 3. Per the germline V gene, CDR1 is SNHLY and CDR2 is FYNNEI. Written as DNA, the CDR3 is TGTGCCAGCAGTCGACAGGGGGGGAATGAGCAGTTCTTC. This translates into CASSRQGGNEQFF.

The chain is built from TRBV7-9 and TRBJ2-1; TRBD2 agrees at 7 bases. Germline assignment: CDR1 SEHNR and CDR2 FQNEAQ (reference sequence). J gave up 8 bases and V 0 bases, and 4 bases lay outside the gene matches. The CDR3 has 14 amino acids. The CDR3 region is CASSLAGGSDEQFF. The CDR3 DNA follows: TGTGCCAGCAGCTTAGCGGGGGGGTCCGATGAGCAGTTCTTC.

A remark on this clone: The sample holds other DNA sequences that translate to the same CDR3. This chain connects TRBV5-6 to TRBJ2-3; 14 bases fit TRBD2. CDR3 length equals 19 residues. Germline assignment: CDR1 SGHDT and CDR2 YYEEEE. After removal of 5 bases from V and 2 bases from J, the junction contained 13 bases not matched to a gene. The DNA for the CDR3 is TGTGCCAGCAGTACATCCGGGACTAGCGGGAGTCGGGACACAGATACGCAGTATTTT. Its translation: CASSTSGTSGSRDTDTQYF.

In its sample, this clone was seen once. V is TRBV7-2 and J is TRBJ2-3; 9 nucleotides match TRBD2. Unmatched junction bases numbered 4, after V lost 2 bases and J lost 1 base. CDR1 and CDR2 (germline): SGHTA, FQGNSA. The CDR3 consists of 16 residues. CDR3 nucleotide sequence: TGTGCCAGCAGCTTAATTGGCGGGGGGGGCACAGATACGCAGTATTTT. Its protein is CASSLIGGGGTDTQYF.

The chain carries TRBV4-3 and TRBJ1-1; D perhaps matches TRBD1 (5 bases). The germline gives CDR1 LGHNA, CDR2 YSLEER. The CDR3 is 15 residues long. V shed 4 bases and J shed 2 bases, with 14 bases lying between them. CDR3 amino acids: CASSPGGVPNTEAFF. Written as DNA, the CDR3 is TGCGCCAGCAGCCCGGGGGGGGTTCCCAACACTGAAGCTTTCTTT.

The rearrangement links TRBV7-3 to TRBJ1-6; TRBD1 is a possible D gene (5 bases). The CDR3 covers 13 residues. The V end lost 5 bases, the J end lost 11 bases, and 13 bases lay between the germline ends. The germline V gene encodes CDR1 SGHTA and CDR2 FQGTGA. The CDR3 protein is CASSPTEDPPLHF. The CDR3 region has the DNA TGTGCCAGCAGCCCGACAGAGGATCCACCCCTCCACTTT.

The rearrangement uses TRBV19 and TRBJ2-5; 10 nucleotides match TRBD2. Germline V lookup: CDR1 LNHDA, CDR2 SQIVND (reference sequence). CDR3 length: 15 amino acids. V shed 6 bases, J shed 0 bases, and the junction held 4 bases outside the gene matches. DNA for the CDR3: TGTGCCAGTAGAAAACTAGCGGGGTACCAAGAGACCCAGTACTTC. Its protein is CASRKLAGYQETQYF. The full variable domain, with the rest looked up from reference TRBV19 and TRBJ2-5, is DGGITQSPKYLFRKEGQNVTLSCEQNLNHDAMYWYRQDPGQGLRLIYYSQIVNDFQKGDIAEGYSVSREKKESFPLTVTSAQKNPTAFYLCASRKLAGYQETQYFGPGTRLLVL.

The chain joins TRBV5-1 to TRBJ2-1; the D is unclear. The CDR3 is made up of 14 amino acids. The V gene's germline CDR1 is SGHRS and CDR2 YFSETQ. Trimming pared 2 bases from V and 9 bases from J, leaving 15 bases between. As DNA, the CDR3 is TGCGCCAGCAGCTTTGCGCCAGGAGATATTGAGCAGTTCTTC. Its translation is CASSFAPGDIEQFF.